This TCR beta chain was captured by sequencing in a study of blood T cell repertoires in COVID-19. The overall study: Material from acute and convalescent COVID-19 was sourced from the United States, Italy and Spain. T cells, B-cell-depleted T cells, or PBMCs provided the cDNA or gDNA that served as material.

Authors' data handling: Estimation of nucleated cell counts was performed using reference gene primer amplification. Some clones are missing from TCRdb's copy, which holds only in-frame ones; the method was immunoSEQ multiplex PCR. V and J calls and clone size are as listed in that table; D and trimming were resolved from the DNA. Altogether some 71,000 clones are present, more than 80% being singletons, with the ten largest covering 1.5% to 2%. V dropped 6 bases and J dropped 7; count of bases not matched to a gene: 6. Germline values: CDR1 LNHDA, CDR2 SQIVND (reference sequence). CDR3 length: 14 amino acids.

This clonotype originated in a man in his thirties or forties with acute or convalescent COVID-19. Source material: peripheral blood. This sequence joins TRBV19 and TRBJ1-4; 9 nucleotides line up with TRBD1. CDR3 sequence reads: CASRPDRGREKLFF. The CDR3 DNA is TGTGCCAGTAGACCGGACAGGGGTCGTGAAAAACTGTTTTTT.